This section outlines one TCR beta chain sequence together with its context. A much larger clone is a single base away; this may be a read error. This sample is part of a study of regulatory T cells in long-lasting Graves disease. Trimming took 3 bases from V and 2 from J, leaving 8 bases between them. This CDR3 spans 12 amino acids. Germline lookup yields CDR1 SQVTM and CDR2 ANQGSEA. Combining iRepertoire HTBI primers with Arm-PCR of CDR3 regions, the authors built TCR beta libraries. MiXCR was run by TCRdb on the multiplex PCR reads, yielding one entry per CDR3 protein. The table has about 620,000 distinct CDR3 sequences, 15% to 20% seen once. Time point: newly diagnosed GD, antithyroid drugs for less than 3 months. Researchers made the TCR library from RNA that was extracted from PBMCs. This sample was also put to use in a study of T cells in Graves' hyperthyroidism and ophthalmopathy.

This TCR derives from a woman aged 30 to 39 with Graves disease. This sample comprised peripheral blood mononuclear cells (PBMCs), obtained at new diagnosis, from a patient treated with antithyroid drugs. V gene TRBV29-1 combines with J gene TRBJ2-7; D is undetermined. The CDR3 DNA is TGCAGCGTTGATGCAGGTCCCTACGAGCAGTACTTC. This codes for CSVDAGPYEQYF.